This T cell receptor beta chain came from a study of HIV-infected patients and healthy controls. cDNA was made from 500 ng RNA using alpha and beta constant primers. Alpha and beta chain libraries were made separately by chain-specific third strand synthesis with multiplexing indices. MiXCR, run by TCRdb on the 5' RACE reads, gives a single entry per CDR3 protein. The repertoire has roughly 4,000 distinct CDR3 sequences, approximately 28% of them found once; the top ten carry approximately 22%. This clonotype is deemed large. Germline V gene lookup returns CDR1 SGHDT and CDR2 YYEEEE. The CDR3 runs 14 residues. The ends lost 3 bases at V and 2 bases at J; junction bases unmatched: 4. Roughly three months, about 14 weeks, into antiretroviral therapy, follow-up blood was collected. No cell fractionation was done, so the repertoire covers all unsorted peripheral blood T cells.

The sequence came from an adult with HIV infection. The sample consisted of blood, taken during antiretroviral therapy. The chain couples TRBV5-6 to TRBJ1-1; 7 bases match TRBD1. The CDR3: CASSSGQPNTEAFF. The CDR3 bases are TGTGCCAGCAGCTCGGGACAGCCAAACACTGAAGCTTTCTTT.